The 2 T cell receptor beta chains below were found in one sample sequenced in a study of blood T cell repertoires in COVID-19. Measured with immunoSEQ multiplex PCR; TCRdb has only the in-frame clones, and not every one. The sample consists of approximately 210,000 clones, 80% to 85% of them appearing once. Material: PBMCs or T cells enriched from blood (not recorded which). The receptors were gathered from a woman in her forties or fifties with acute COVID-19.

This clone appeared once. The genes are TRBV27 and TRBJ1-6, with 11 bases identical to TRBD1. Per germline, CDR1 MNHEY and CDR2 SMNVEV (reference sequence). The CDR3 length is 16 residues. With V trimmed by 8 bases and J by 5 bases, 8 bases remained unmatched. Written as DNA, the CDR3 is TGTGCCAGCCCTCCTGGACAGGGGGCTAATAATTCACCCCTCCACTTT. Protein sequence: CASPPGQGANNSPLHF.

J is TRBJ2-3 and V is TRBV14, with 9 bases lining up with TRBD2. V dropped 4 bases and J dropped 4; count of bases not matched to a gene: 9. Per germline, CDR1 SGHDN and CDR2 FVKESK. The CDR3 covers 16 residues. This chain's CDR3 is CASSLRPAGGADTQYF. The DNA of the CDR3 is TGTGCCAGCAGCCTAAGACCAGCGGGAGGTGCAGATACGCAGTATTTT.